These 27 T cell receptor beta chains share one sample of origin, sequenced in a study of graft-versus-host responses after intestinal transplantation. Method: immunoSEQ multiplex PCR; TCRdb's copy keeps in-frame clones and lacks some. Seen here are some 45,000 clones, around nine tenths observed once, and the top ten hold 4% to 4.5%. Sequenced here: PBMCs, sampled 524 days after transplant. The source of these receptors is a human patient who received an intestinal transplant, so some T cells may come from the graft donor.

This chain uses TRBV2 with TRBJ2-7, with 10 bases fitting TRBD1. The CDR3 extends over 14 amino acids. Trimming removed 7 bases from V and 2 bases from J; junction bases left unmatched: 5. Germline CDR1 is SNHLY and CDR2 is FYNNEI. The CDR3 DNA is TGTGCCAGCAACCGGGACAGGGGCACCTACGAGCAGTACTTC. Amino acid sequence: CASNRDRGTYEQYF.

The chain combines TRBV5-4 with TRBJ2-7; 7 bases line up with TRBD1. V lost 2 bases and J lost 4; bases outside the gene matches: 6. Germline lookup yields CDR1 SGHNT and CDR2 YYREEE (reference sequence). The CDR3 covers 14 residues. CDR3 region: CASSFPGQTYEQYF. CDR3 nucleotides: TGTGCCAGCAGCTTCCCGGGACAGACTTACGAGCAGTACTTC.

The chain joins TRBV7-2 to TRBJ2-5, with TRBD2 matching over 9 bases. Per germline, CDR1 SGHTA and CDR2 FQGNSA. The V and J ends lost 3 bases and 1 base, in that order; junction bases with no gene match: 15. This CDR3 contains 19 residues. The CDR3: CASSFASLREGRIQETQYF. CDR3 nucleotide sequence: TGTGCCAGCAGCTTCGCCAGTTTGCGGGAGGGCCGGATCCAAGAGACCCAGTACTTC. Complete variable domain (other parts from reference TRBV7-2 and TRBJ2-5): GAGVSQSPSNKVTEKGKDVELRCDPISGHTALYWYRQSLGQGLEFLIYFQGNSAPDKSGLPSDRFSAERTGGSVSTLTIQRTQQEDSAVYLCASSFASLREGRIQETQYFGPGTRLLVL.

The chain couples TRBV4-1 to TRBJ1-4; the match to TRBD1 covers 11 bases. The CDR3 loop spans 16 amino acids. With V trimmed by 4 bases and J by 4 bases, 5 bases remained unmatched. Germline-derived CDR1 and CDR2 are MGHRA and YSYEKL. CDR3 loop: CASSRDRGRVNEKLFF. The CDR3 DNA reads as TGCGCCAGCAGCCGGGACAGGGGGAGAGTTAATGAAAAACTGTTTTTT.

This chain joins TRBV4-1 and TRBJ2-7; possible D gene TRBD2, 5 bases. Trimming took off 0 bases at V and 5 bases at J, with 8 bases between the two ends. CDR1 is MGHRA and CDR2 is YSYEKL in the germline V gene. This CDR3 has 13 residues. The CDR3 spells CASSQEAGNEQYF. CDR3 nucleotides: TGCGCCAGCAGCCAAGAGGCGGGTAACGAGCAGTACTTC.

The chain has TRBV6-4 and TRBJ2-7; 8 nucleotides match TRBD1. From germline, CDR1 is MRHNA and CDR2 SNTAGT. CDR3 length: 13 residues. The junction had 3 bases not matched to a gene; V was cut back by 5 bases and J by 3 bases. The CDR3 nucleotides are TGTGCCAGCAGTCCCGGGACAGGCTACGAGCAGTACTTC. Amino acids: CASSPGTGYEQYF.

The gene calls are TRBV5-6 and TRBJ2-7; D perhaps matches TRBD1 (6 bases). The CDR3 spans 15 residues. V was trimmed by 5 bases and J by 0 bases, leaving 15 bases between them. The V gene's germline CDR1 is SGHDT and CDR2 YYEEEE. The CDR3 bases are TGTGCCAGCAGTCCGGGGACAAACCCCTCCTACGAGCAGTACTTC. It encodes CASSPGTNPSYEQYF.

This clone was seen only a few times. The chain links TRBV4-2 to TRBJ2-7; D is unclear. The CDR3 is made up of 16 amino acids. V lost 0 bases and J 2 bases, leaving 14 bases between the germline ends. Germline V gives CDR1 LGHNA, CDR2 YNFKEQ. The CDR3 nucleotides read TGTGCCAGCAGCCAAGAAATCCAGGAAAGGACCTACGAGCAGTACTTC. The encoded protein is CASSQEIQERTYEQYF.

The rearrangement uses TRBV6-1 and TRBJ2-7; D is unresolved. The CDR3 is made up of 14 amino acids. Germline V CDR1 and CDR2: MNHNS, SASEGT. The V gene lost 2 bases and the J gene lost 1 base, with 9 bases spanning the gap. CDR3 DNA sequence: TGTGCCAGCAGTGAAAGGATCCTTTCCTACGAGCAGTACTTC. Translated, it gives CASSERILSYEQYF.

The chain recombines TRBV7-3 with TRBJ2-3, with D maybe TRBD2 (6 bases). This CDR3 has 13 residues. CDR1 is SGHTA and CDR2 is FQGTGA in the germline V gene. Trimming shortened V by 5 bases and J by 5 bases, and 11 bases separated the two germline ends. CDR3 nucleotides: TGTGCCAGCAGCGCCTCGGGGGAAGATACGCAGTATTTT. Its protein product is CASSASGEDTQYF. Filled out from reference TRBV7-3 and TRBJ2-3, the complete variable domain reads GAGVSQTPSNKVTEKGKYVELRCDPISGHTALYWYRQSLGQGPEFLIYFQGTGAADDSGLPNDRFFAVRPEGSVSTLKIQRTERGDSAVYLCASSASGEDTQYFGPGTRLTVL.

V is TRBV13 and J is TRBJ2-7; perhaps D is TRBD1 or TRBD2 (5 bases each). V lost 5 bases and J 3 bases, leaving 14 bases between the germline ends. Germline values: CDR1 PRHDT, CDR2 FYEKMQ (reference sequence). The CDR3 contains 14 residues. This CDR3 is CASSPRDGSYEQYF. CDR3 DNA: TGTGCCAGCAGCCCCCGGGACGGAAGCTACGAGCAGTACTTC.

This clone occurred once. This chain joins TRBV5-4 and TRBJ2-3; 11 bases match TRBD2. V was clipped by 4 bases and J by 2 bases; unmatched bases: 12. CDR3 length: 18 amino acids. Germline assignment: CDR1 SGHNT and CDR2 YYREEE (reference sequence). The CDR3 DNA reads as TGTGCCAGCAGCCCCTATAGCGGGAGGGCCGCATTCACAGATACGCAGTATTTT. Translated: CASSPYSGRAAFTDTQYF.

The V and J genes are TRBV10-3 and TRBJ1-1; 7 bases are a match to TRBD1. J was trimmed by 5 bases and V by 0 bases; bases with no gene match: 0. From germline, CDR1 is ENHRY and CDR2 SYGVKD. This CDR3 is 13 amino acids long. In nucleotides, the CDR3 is TGTGCCATCAGTGAGTCGACAGGGACTGAAGCTTTCTTT. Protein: CAISESTGTEAFF.

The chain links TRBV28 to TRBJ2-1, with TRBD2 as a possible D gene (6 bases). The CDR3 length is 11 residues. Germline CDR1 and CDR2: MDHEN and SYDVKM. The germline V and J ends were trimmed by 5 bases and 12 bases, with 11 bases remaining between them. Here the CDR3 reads CASSGAGTQFF. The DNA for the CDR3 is TGTGCCAGCAGTGGGGCGGGAACGCAGTTCTTC.

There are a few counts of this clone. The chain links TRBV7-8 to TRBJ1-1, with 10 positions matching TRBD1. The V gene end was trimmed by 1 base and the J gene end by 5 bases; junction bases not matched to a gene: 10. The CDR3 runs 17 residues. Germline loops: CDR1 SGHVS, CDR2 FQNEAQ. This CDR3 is CASSLVETGGFLTEAFF. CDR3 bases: TGTGCCAGCAGCTTAGTTGAGACAGGGGGCTTCCTGACTGAAGCTTTCTTT.

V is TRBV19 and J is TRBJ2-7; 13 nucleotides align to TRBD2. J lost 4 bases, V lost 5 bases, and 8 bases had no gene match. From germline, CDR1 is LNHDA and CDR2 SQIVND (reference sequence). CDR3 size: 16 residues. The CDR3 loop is CASSARLAGGSYEQYF. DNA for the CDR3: TGTGCCAGTAGTGCCCGACTAGCGGGAGGATCTTACGAGCAGTACTTC.

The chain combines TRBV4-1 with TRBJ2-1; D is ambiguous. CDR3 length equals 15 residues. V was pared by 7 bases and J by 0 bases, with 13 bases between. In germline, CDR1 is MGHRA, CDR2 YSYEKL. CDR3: CASTYRSNSYNEQFF. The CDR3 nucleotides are TGCGCCAGCACCTATAGGAGTAACTCCTACAATGAGCAGTTCTTC.

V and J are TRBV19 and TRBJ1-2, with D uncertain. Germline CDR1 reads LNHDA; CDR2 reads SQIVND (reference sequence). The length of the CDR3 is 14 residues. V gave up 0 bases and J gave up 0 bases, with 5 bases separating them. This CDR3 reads CASSIDGANYGYTF. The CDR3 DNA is TGTGCCAGTAGTATAGATGGAGCTAACTATGGCTACACCTTC.

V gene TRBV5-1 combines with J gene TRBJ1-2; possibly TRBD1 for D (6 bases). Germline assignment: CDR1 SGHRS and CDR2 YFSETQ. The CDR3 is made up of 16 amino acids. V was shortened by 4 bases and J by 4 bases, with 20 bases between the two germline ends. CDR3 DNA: TGCGCCAGCAGCGCTGGGGGGGGCAAGGGTTCCTATGGCTACACCTTC. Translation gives CASSAGGGKGSYGYTF.

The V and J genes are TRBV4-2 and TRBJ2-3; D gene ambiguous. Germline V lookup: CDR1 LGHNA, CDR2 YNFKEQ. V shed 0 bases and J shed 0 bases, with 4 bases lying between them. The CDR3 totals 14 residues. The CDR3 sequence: CASSQETSTDTQYF. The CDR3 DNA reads TGTGCCAGCAGCCAAGAGACGAGCACAGATACGCAGTATTTT.

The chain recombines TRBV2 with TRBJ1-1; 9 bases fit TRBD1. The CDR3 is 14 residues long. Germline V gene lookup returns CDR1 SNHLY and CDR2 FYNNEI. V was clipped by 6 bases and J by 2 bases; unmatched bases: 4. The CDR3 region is CASREGQGNTEAFF. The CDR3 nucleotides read TGTGCCAGCAGGGAGGGACAGGGTAACACTGAAGCTTTCTTT.

CDR3 region: CASSTLTGNYGYTF. The CDR3 DNA reads as TGTGCCAGCAGTACCCTGACAGGGAACTATGGCTACACCTTC. The J gene is TRBJ1-2, the V gene TRBV28; 7 bases match TRBD1. The J segment lost 2 bases and the V segment lost 5 bases, leaving 5 bases of the junction unmatched. Looked up from germline, CDR1 is MDHEN and CDR2 is SYDVKM. The CDR3 runs to 14 residues.

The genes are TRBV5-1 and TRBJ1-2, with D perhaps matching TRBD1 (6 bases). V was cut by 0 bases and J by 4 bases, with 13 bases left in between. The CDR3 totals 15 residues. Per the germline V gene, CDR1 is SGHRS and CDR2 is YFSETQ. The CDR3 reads CASSLVPTGIYGYTF. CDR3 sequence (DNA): TGCGCCAGCAGCTTGGTCCCGACAGGAATCTATGGCTACACCTTC.

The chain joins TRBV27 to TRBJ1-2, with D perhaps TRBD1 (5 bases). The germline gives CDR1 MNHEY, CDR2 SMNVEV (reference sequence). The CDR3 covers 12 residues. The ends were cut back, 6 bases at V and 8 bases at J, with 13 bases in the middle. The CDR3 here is CASRSPGEGYTF. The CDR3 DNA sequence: TGTGCCAGCAGATCTCCGGGGGAGGGCTACACCTTC.

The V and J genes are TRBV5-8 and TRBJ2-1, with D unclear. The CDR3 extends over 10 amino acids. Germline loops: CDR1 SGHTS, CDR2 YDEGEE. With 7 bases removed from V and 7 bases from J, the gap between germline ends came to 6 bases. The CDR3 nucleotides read TGTGCCAGCCTGGGGAATGAGCAGTTCTTC. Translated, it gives CASLGNEQFF.

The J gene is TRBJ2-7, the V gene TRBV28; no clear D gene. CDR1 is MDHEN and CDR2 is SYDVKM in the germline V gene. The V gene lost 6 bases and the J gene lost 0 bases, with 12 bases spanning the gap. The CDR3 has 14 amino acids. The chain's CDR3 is CASSLRRLSYEQYF. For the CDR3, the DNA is TGTGCCAGCAGCCTAAGACGACTCTCCTACGAGCAGTACTTC.

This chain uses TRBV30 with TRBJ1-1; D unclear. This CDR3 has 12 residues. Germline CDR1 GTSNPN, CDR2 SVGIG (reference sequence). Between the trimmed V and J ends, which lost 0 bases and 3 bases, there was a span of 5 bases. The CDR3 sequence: CAWSVRYTEAFF. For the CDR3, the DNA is TGTGCCTGGAGTGTAAGGTACACTGAAGCTTTCTTT.